The 18 T cell receptor beta chains reported below all come from one sample, sequenced in a study of shared clonotypes between healthy human individuals. Clones were sequenced by immunoSEQ multiplex PCR, and TCRdb holds only the in-frame ones, with some missing. The data show about 2.1 million clones, around 93% seen once. CD45RO-negative, CCR7-positively selected cells formed the naive CD8 fraction, excluding terminally differentiated effector memory CD45RA+ cells. Sequencing input: naive CD8+ T cells from PBMCs. These receptors all come from a man younger than 30 in good health. Some clones in this sample may be carry-over from other donors' samples.

The V and J genes are TRBV30 and TRBJ2-3, with D perhaps TRBD1 or TRBD2 (5 bases each). The V end was cut by 4 bases, the J end by 0 bases, with 29 bases between. The CDR3 covers 20 residues. Per the germline V gene, CDR1 is GTSNPN and CDR2 is SVGIG (reference sequence). The chain's CDR3 is CAWTPRDLKLGFRSTDTQYF. The CDR3 bases are TGTGCCTGGACCCCACGGGACCTAAAGTTGGGCTTTCGGAGCACAGATACGCAGTATTTT.

The chain couples TRBV9 to TRBJ2-7; weak D call: TRBD2 (5 bases). CDR1 and CDR2 from the germline V gene are SGDLS and YYNGEE. V lost 5 bases and J 0 bases, leaving 15 bases between the germline ends. There are 15 residues in the CDR3. The CDR3 nucleotides read TGTGCCAGCAGTGTAACTGGGAGCACCTCCTACGAGCAGTACTTC. The encoded protein is CASSVTGSTSYEQYF.

This clone was detected only once. Different DNA sequences within this sample yield the same CDR3. The chain is built from TRBV4-1 and TRBJ2-3; D gene unclear. The CDR3 is 12 amino acids. Between the trimmed V and J ends, which lost 1 base and 6 bases, there was a span of 5 bases. Per germline, CDR1 MGHRA and CDR2 YSYEKL. The CDR3 region is CASSQGLDTQYF. In DNA, the CDR3 is TGCGCCAGCAGCCAAGGGTTGGATACGCAGTATTTT.

This chain uses TRBV15 with TRBJ1-5; D unclear. CDR3 length: 15 residues. CDR1 and CDR2 (germline): LNHNV, YYDKDF (reference sequence). Trimming removed 0 bases at V and 7 bases at J, with 13 bases between. The CDR3 reads CATSRDQGRDQPQHF. Here the CDR3 DNA reads TGTGCCACCAGCAGAGACCAAGGCAGAGACCAGCCCCAGCATTTT.

The chain recombines TRBV6-5 with TRBJ2-5; TRBD1 might be the D (5 bases). The CDR3 has 15 residues. The V and J ends lost 5 bases and 4 bases respectively, with 17 bases between them. The germline V gene has CDR1 MNHEY and CDR2 SVGAGI. CDR3 DNA: TGTGCCAGCAGTCCGACGACAGCTACCCCAGAGACCCAGTACTTC. Protein product: CASSPTTATPETQYF.

The chain couples TRBV5-1 to TRBJ2-7, with 14 bases fitting TRBD2. Germline CDR1 is SGHRS and CDR2 is YFSETQ. There are 16 residues in the CDR3. With V trimmed by 5 bases and J by 6 bases, 10 bases remained unmatched. The CDR3 reads CASSWTSGRMGGEQYF. CDR3 sequence (DNA): TGCGCCAGCAGTTGGACTAGCGGGAGGATGGGCGGCGAGCAGTACTTC.

In this sample, this clone turned up once. The chain joins TRBV19 to TRBJ2-1; tentatively, D is TRBD1 (5 bases). This CDR3 is 15 amino acids long. Germline loops: CDR1 LNHDA, CDR2 SQIVND (reference sequence). Trimming pared 6 bases from V and 5 bases from J, leaving 17 bases between. The DNA for the CDR3 is TGTGCCAGTAGCCTTGGGGCCACGACCCACAATGAGCAGTTCTTC. Amino acids: CASSLGATTHNEQFF.

This chain uses TRBV30 with TRBJ2-7; the D gene is possibly TRBD2 (7 bases). This CDR3 contains 11 residues. The V gene's germline CDR1 is GTSNPN and CDR2 SVGIG (reference sequence). Trimming left V 4 bases short and J 6 bases short, with 10 bases between. The chain's CDR3 is CAWTGGLEQYF. The CDR3 coding sequence is TGTGCCTGGACCGGGGGGCTCGAGCAGTACTTC.

This clone was seen a single time. V usage is TRBV6-5 and J usage is TRBJ1-6; the D is unclear. V lost 6 bases and J 10 bases, leaving 10 bases between the germline ends. Germline values: CDR1 MNHEY, CDR2 SVGAGI. The CDR3 contains 12 residues. CDR3 DNA sequence: TGTGCCAGCAGCCTGTCGGGCTCACCCCTCCACTTT. This sequence encodes CASSLSGSPLHF.

The chain recombines TRBV7-3 with TRBJ2-7, with a tentative D call TRBD1 (6 bases). Germline V CDR1 and CDR2: SGHTA, FQGTGA. The CDR3 contains 14 residues. V was trimmed by 5 bases and J by 5 bases, leaving 16 bases between them. The CDR3 coding sequence is TGTGCCAGCAGCGCTACAGGGCCTGGGAACGAGCAGTACTTC. Protein product: CASSATGPGNEQYF.

The rearrangement links TRBV6-1 to TRBJ2-7, with no clear D. V dropped 8 bases and J dropped 0 bases, with 17 bases sitting between them. The CDR3 has 15 amino acids. CDR1 and CDR2 from the germline V gene are MNHNS and SASEGT. The CDR3 sequence: CASRIGPGDSYEQYF. DNA for the CDR3: TGTGCCAGCCGGATTGGGCCAGGAGACTCCTACGAGCAGTACTTC.

The rearrangement uses TRBV28 and TRBJ2-5, with 14 bases aligning to TRBD2. With V trimmed by 2 bases and J by 5 bases, 7 bases remained unmatched. The V gene's germline CDR1 is MDHEN and CDR2 SYDVKM. This CDR3 has 17 residues. For the CDR3, the DNA is TGTGCCAGCAGTTTAGGGACTAGCGGGAGTGACTGGGAGACCCAGTACTTC. It codes for CASSLGTSGSDWETQYF.

The rearrangement links TRBV6-5 to TRBJ2-1; 8 bases line up with TRBD2. Germline V gives CDR1 MNHEY, CDR2 SVGAGI. The CDR3 extends over 15 amino acids. With 2 bases clipped from V and 6 bases from J, the junction kept 6 bases outside the gene matches. The CDR3 is CASSYGTRAFNEQFF. For the CDR3, the DNA is TGTGCCAGCAGTTACGGGACTAGGGCTTTCAATGAGCAGTTCTTC.

This chain connects TRBV6-1 to TRBJ1-4, with no clear D. The V and J ends lost 2 bases and 5 bases respectively, with 12 bases between them. This CDR3 has 15 amino acids. Germline V lookup: CDR1 MNHNS, CDR2 SASEGT. The CDR3 nucleotides are TGTGCCAGCAGTGAACGGGCAGTCCCGAATGAAAAACTGTTTTTT. Translated, it gives CASSERAVPNEKLFF.

V and J are TRBV28 and TRBJ1-5; D is uncertain. Germline lookup yields CDR1 MDHEN and CDR2 SYDVKM. Trimming took off 5 bases at V and 0 bases at J, with 20 bases between the two ends. The CDR3 spans 18 residues. As DNA, the CDR3 is TGTGCCAGCAGTCCCCTAACATTTGTTGGTAATAGCAATCAGCCCCAGCATTTT. Its translation: CASSPLTFVGNSNQPQHF.

CDR3 coding DNA: TGCGCCAGCAGTGTAACAGGGAACGAGCAGTACTTC. Translated: CASSVTGNEQYF. The rearrangement joins TRBV10-2 to TRBJ2-7, with D perhaps TRBD1 (6 bases). CDR1 and CDR2 from the germline V gene are WSHSY and SAAADI. Trimming took 4 bases from V and 5 from J, leaving 9 bases between them. There are 12 residues in the CDR3.

This chain links TRBV7-7 with TRBJ2-7; 8 bases align to TRBD1. The CDR3 length is 15 residues. The trim removed 5 bases at V and 0 bases at J, leaving 6 bases unmatched. Germline loops: CDR1 SSHAT, CDR2 FNYEAQ (reference sequence). DNA of the CDR3: TGTGCCAGCAGCCCCCGGACAGGGCTCTCCTACGAGCAGTACTTC. This gives the protein CASSPRTGLSYEQYF.

The rearrangement uses TRBV6-1 and TRBJ1-1, with 8 bases fitting TRBD1. Per germline, CDR1 MNHNS and CDR2 SASEGT. CDR3 length equals 14 residues. The junction had 4 bases not matched to a gene; V was cut back by 6 bases and J by 1 base. The CDR3 DNA is TGTGCCAGCAGGAGACAGGGGCGGAACACTGAAGCTTTCTTT. This codes for CASRRQGRNTEAFF.